The entry that follows covers one TCR beta chain sequence. This entry comes from a study of control samples from healthy donors and cancer patients. TCRdb's copy holds only in-frame clones and misses some; the assay was immunoSEQ multiplex PCR. The table has 100,000 to 150,000 clones, 80% to 90% seen once. The V gene's germline CDR1 is LGHNA and CDR2 YNFKEQ. CDR3 length: 17 amino acids. The V and J ends lost 1 base and 3 bases, in that order; junction bases with no gene match: 10. This TCR came from a man in his sixties in good health. Material: blood. The chain uses TRBV4-2 and TRBJ1-1; TRBD1 matches at 8 bases. CDR3 in DNA: TGTGCCAGCAGCCAAGTCGGGCAGGGGGCGAGTCACACTGAAGCTTTCTTT. Translating it yields CASSQVGQGASHTEAFF.